Listed here is a single T cell receptor beta chain. Sequencing used immunoSEQ multiplex PCR; TCRdb keeps in-frame clones, though not all of them. This sample yields 90,000 or so clones, of which about nine tenths are seen a single time; 13% to 15% belongs to the top ten. This record belongs to a study of control samples from healthy donors and cancer patients. The specimen sequenced was blood. This sequence was found in a woman aged 70-85 years in good health.

CDR3 in amino acids: CASSLYARGQEGYTF. The CDR3 DNA is TGCGCCAGCAGCTTGTATGCGAGGGGGCAAGAAGGCTACACCTTC. J is TRBJ1-2 and V is TRBV5-1, with 7 positions matching TRBD1. The length of the CDR3 is 15 residues. J was trimmed by 8 bases and V by 1 base; bases with no gene match: 11. Germline V gene data show CDR1 as SGHRS and CDR2 as YFSETQ.